These T cell receptor beta chains were read from a single sample in a study of early T cells in non-severe SARS-CoV-2 infection. TCRdb processed the 5' RACE reads anew with MiXCR; each CDR3 protein has one entry. The sample lists approximately 33,000 distinct CDR3 sequences, 3% to 4.5% occurring once. Sequenced material: whole blood. The receptors were sampled from an adult who was a healthcare worker with PCR-confirmed SARS-CoV-2 infection or an uninfected control (not recorded which). CDR3s include the opening cysteine and the closing phenylalanine or tryptophan. The D gene is left open where the match is weak. A row's size may be missing; if present it is once, few, many or a size class.

NA	14	TRBV18	many	TRBJ2-1	TGTGCCAGCTCTTACGGGAGCCGGGGCAATGAGCAGTTCTTC	CASSYGSRGNEQFF
NA	14	TRBV12-3/TRBV12-4	many	TRBJ2-2	TGTGCCAGCAGTTCTCGGGTTTCAACCGGGGAGCTGTTTTTT	CASSSRVSTGELFF
TRBD2	16	TRBV6-2/TRBV6-3	few	TRBJ2-1	TGTGCCAGCAGTTACTTTGGCGGGAGGGGAGACAATGAGCAGTTCTTC	CASSYFGGRGDNEQFF
NA	14	TRBV7-9	many	TRBJ2-3	TGTGCCAGCAGCTTCCTGATCGGCACAGATACGCAGTATTTT	CASSFLIGTDTQYF
TRBD1	14	TRBV5-8	NA	TRBJ1-1	TGTGCCAGCAGCGGGGACAGGAGGCACACTGAAGCTTTCTTT	CASSGDRRHTEAFF
NA	17	TRBV11-3	many	TRBJ1-1	TGTGCCAGCAGCTTAAAGGGACCCTTCTTTACGAGCACTGAAGCTTTCTTT	CASSLKGPFFTSTEAFF
NA	13	TRBV20-1	many	TRBJ2-5	TGCAGTGCTCCAAGACTAGTAAAAGAGACCCAGTACTTC	CSAPRLVKETQYF
TRBD1	14	TRBV6-5	many	TRBJ2-7	TGTGCCAGCAGTCGATTTGGGACAGGGAACGAGCAGTACTTC	CASSRFGTGNEQYF
NA	13	TRBV5-4	many	TRBJ1-6	TGTGCCAGCAGCTGGGAACTAGGTTCACCCCTCCACTTT	CASSWELGSPLHF
NA	13	TRBV12-3/TRBV12-4	NA	TRBJ1-1	TGTGCCAGCAGTCGCGAGGGAAACACTGAAGCTTTCTTT	CASSREGNTEAFF
TRBD1	15	TRBV18	many	TRBJ2-7	TGTGCCAGCTCACCCAGAGGACAGGGGTACTACGAGCAGTACTTC	CASSPRGQGYYEQYF
NA	15	TRBV27	many	TRBJ1-4	TGTGCCAGCAGTTTTGGTCAGATGACCTCTGGAAAACTGTTTTTT	CASSFGQMTSGKLFF
NA	15	TRBV7-8	many	TRBJ2-3	TGTGCCAGCAGCTTAGACGGAGTTCGTACAGATACGCAGTATTTT	CASSLDGVRTDTQYF
TRBD1	17	TRBV28	many	TRBJ2-4	TGTGCCAGCAGCAGACCACAGGGGGCTGAGGCCAAAAACATTCAGTACTTC	CASSRPQGAEAKNIQYF
NA	16	TRBV11-2	many	TRBJ2-1	TGTGCCAGCAGCCTCACCCCCGGGACGGCCGGCAATGAGCAGTTCTTC	CASSLTPGTAGNEQFF
NA	13	TRBV18	many	TRBJ1-1	TGTGCCAGCTCACCACCTACCAGGACTGAAGCTTTCTTT	CASSPPTRTEAFF
TRBD2	15	TRBV11-2	many	TRBJ2-1	TGTGCCAGCAGCTTAGACATAGCGGGAGGTAATGAGCAGTTCTTC	CASSLDIAGGNEQFF
TRBD2	16	TRBV20-1	many	TRBJ2-4	TGCAGTGCTAGAGATCGGGGACTAGCGGGACCTCACATTCAATACTTC	CSARDRGLAGPHIQYF
TRBD2	15	TRBV27	many	TRBJ2-7	TGTGCCAGCACCCAACTAGCGGGAGGCTCCTACGAGCAGTACTTC	CASTQLAGGSYEQYF
NA	13	TRBV7-9	NA	TRBJ1-1	TGTGCCAGCAGCTTAGATATGAACACTGAAGCTTTCTTT	CASSLDMNTEAFF
TRBD1	14	TRBV7-6	many	TRBJ1-2	TGTGCCAGCAGCGAAGGGGACAGGGGCTATGGCTACACCTTC	CASSEGDRGYGYTF
NA	10	TRBV12-3/TRBV12-4	NA	TRBJ1-1	TGTGCCAGCAGTTTTTCTGAAGCTTTCTTT	CASSFSEAFF
NA	14	TRBV28	few	TRBJ2-7	TGTGCCAGCACCCAGGACGGGGTCTCCTACGAGCAGTACTTC	CASTQDGVSYEQYF
NA	13	TRBV20-1	many	TRBJ2-7	TGCAGTGCTAGTCCGGCAGGCTCCTACGAGCAGTACTTC	CSASPAGSYEQYF
TRBD1	13	TRBV13	many	TRBJ1-5	TGTGCCAGCAGCCGGGGACAGTATCAGCCCCAGCATTTT	CASSRGQYQPQHF
NA	16	TRBV3-2	many	TRBJ2-7	TGTGCCAGCAGCGCCCAATTATCGGGGTACTCCTACGAGCAGTACTTC	CASSAQLSGYSYEQYF
NA	12	TRBV10-3	many	TRBJ2-7	TGTGCCATCGCCCTGTGGCCTCACGAGCAGTACTTC	CAIALWPHEQYF
TRBD2	14	TRBV3-1	few	TRBJ2-1	TGTGCCAGCAGCTTCCTAGCGGGAAGCAATGAGCAGTTCTTC	CASSFLAGSNEQFF
TRBD2	18	TRBV20-1	many	TRBJ2-1	TGCAGTGCTAGAAGGGGACTTGTTACTCCAAGGCGGGAGTATGAGCAGTTCTTC	CSARRGLVTPRREYEQFF
NA	13	TRBV3-1	many	TRBJ2-7	TGTGCCAGCAGCCGGGGGACTCACTACGAGCAGTACTTC	CASSRGTHYEQYF
NA	17	TRBV5-5	NA	TRBJ1-2	TGTGCCAGCAGCTCCATACCGGAGGGGTCCGGAAACTATGGCTACACCTTC	CASSSIPEGSGNYGYTF
TRBD2	15	TRBV20-1	many	TRBJ2-3	TGCAGTGCTAGAGACCCAGCGGGAACAAAAGATACGCAGTATTTT	CSARDPAGTKDTQYF
TRBD2	17	TRBV20-1	few	TRBJ2-1	TGCAGTGCTAGAGATCCGCGACTAGCGGGAGAAGCCAATGAGCAGTTCTTC	CSARDPRLAGEANEQFF
TRBD1	14	TRBV19	many	TRBJ2-1	TGTGCCAGTAGTATCCTTGACAGGGCCAATGAGCAGTTCTTC	CASSILDRANEQFF
TRBD2	16	TRBV6-5	many	TRBJ2-1	TGTGCCAGCAGTTACTCGAAAGGAGCGGGAGTGGATGAGCAGTTCTTC	CASSYSKGAGVDEQFF
NA	13	TRBV29-1	NA	TRBJ1-5	TGCAGCGTTGTATTCAGCCAGAATCAGCCCCAGCATTTT	CSVVFSQNQPQHF
NA	13	TRBV30	few	TRBJ2-1	TGTGCCTGGAGTGCACTGACGAGAGATGAGCAGTTCTTC	CAWSALTRDEQFF
TRBD1	15	TRBV5-6	NA	TRBJ2-7	TGTGCCAGCAGACTAGACAGGGATAGCTCCTACGAGCAGTACTTC	CASRLDRDSSYEQYF
NA	14	TRBV12-3/TRBV12-4	many	TRBJ2-6	TGTGCCAGCAGTTTCGCAGCAGGGGCCAACGTCCTGACTTTC	CASSFAAGANVLTF
NA	15	TRBV7-2	NA	TRBJ2-2	TGTGCCAGCAGCTTAGCGGGGGGTAACTCCGGGGAGCTGTTTTTT	CASSLAGGNSGELFF
NA	16	TRBV6-6	many	TRBJ2-2	TGTGCCAGCAGTTACGGAGCTCGGGACCCTCAAGGGGAGCTGTTTTTT	CASSYGARDPQGELFF
NA	13	TRBV20-1	many	TRBJ2-2	TGCAGTGCTAAACGGGAGTACACCGGGGAGCTGTTTTTT	CSAKREYTGELFF
NA	13	TRBV24-1	many	TRBJ2-1	TGTGCCACCAGGCAGGGGTCGGGCGATGAGCAGTTCTTC	CATRQGSGDEQFF
NA	15	TRBV12-3/TRBV12-4	NA	TRBJ2-3	TGTGCCAGCAGACGGGGCAATCAGGACACAGATACGCAGTATTTT	CASRRGNQDTDTQYF